This T cell receptor (beta chain) was documented in a study of technical replicates of blood from a handful of donors. Generated by immunoSEQ multiplex PCR, the TCRdb table keeps only in-frame clones and is missing some. The table shows around 60,000 clones, with 80% to 95% occurring only once. Per the germline V gene, CDR1 is LGHNA and CDR2 is YSLEER. This CDR3 has 14 residues. V was pared by 1 base and J by 4 bases, with 7 bases between. This receptor was identified in a human donor in good health. Some clones in this sample may be carry-over from other donors' samples. Sequencing was performed on PBMCs. The V gene is TRBV4-3, the J gene TRBJ1-4; D may be TRBD1 (6 bases). This CDR3 reads CASSQGTVNEKLFF. In DNA, the CDR3 is TGCGCCAGCAGCCAAGGGACAGTTAATGAAAAACTGTTTTTT.